The table lists the clone carrying this T cell receptor beta chain with a few counts. Antigen: not known. The entry originates in a study of CD8+ T cells in alopecia areata. Findings and caveats of the study: Scalp sequencing captures resident alphabeta T cells of normal skin too. Clonality was higher in lesional than normal scalp, especially in alopecia totalis/universalis. Patients shared TCRs less clearly than mice did, possibly for HLA-related reasons.

Using a FACSAria, the CD4+ and CD8+ T cells were sorted from the PBMCs. Between the trimmed V and J ends, which lost 6 bases and 5 bases, there was a span of 19 bases. The CDR3 is made up of 15 amino acids. The germline V gene encodes CDR1 SQVTM and CDR2 ANQGSEA. RNA, once extracted, was reverse transcribed into cDNA for use as the sequencing template. Clones were read by immunoSEQ multiplex PCR, and TCRdb kept only the in-frame ones, dropping some. The sample records about 110,000 clones, approximately 59% being singletons. This clonotype was sampled from a human donor in good health. What was sequenced was CD8+ T cells sorted from blood. V usage is TRBV29-1 and J usage is TRBJ2-2, with a tentative D call TRBD2 (5 bases). The CDR3 spells CSVRGIGSMTGELFF. Here the CDR3 DNA reads TGCAGCGTCCGGGGAATTGGGAGTATGACCGGGGAGCTGTTTTTT.